The clone carrying this T cell receptor beta chain was seen at least ten times. Its target is unknown. Germline-derived CDR1 and CDR2 are LNHDA and SQIVND (reference sequence). The CDR3 has 15 residues. Trimming at V came to 7 bases and at J to 5 bases, leaving 10 bases not matched to a gene. The template used for profiling TCR beta VDJ and CDR3 was genomic DNA. MiXCR was run by TCRdb on the reads, yielding one entry per CDR3 protein. This table has about 470,000 distinct CDR3 sequences, 25% to 40% appearing once. Patients included in sequencing had previously demonstrated CD8+CD57+ cell expansion by flow cytometry. The patients all had a severe acquired aplastic anemia diagnosis. The data stem from a study of CD8+CD57+ T cells in acquired aplastic anemia. Study context: Average DNA yield from sorted CD4+ and CD8+ cells was approximately 3 ug.

Notes on the study in general: Patients versus controls showed no significant CD8+ Simpson's diversity difference. Overlap between patients and controls comprised roughly 28 CD8+ CDR3 sequences.

The sequencing input was sorted CD4+, CD8+, or CD8+CD57+ T cells (not recorded which) from PBMCs. This chain links TRBV19 with TRBJ1-1; 10 nucleotides match TRBD1. The receptor's source is a human donor with aplastic anemia. In nucleotides, the CDR3 is TGTGCCAGTACCATTACCGGGACAGGGGATACTGAAGCTTTCTTT. This gives the protein CASTITGTGDTEAFF.